A single sample gave rise to the 28 T cell receptor beta chains below, sequenced in a study of cytomegalovirus exposure and HLA in healthy donors. The PCR had 60 Vbeta and 13 Jbeta primers. Produced via immunoSEQ multiplex PCR; TCRdb's table is partial and in-frame only. The sample lists around 170,000 clones; around 86% were seen once. Sample: PBMCs. These receptors all stem from a woman aged 18-29 years in good health and CMV-seronegative.

The chain combines TRBV28 with TRBJ1-3; D unresolved. V shed 4 bases and J shed 0 bases, with 16 bases lying between them. In germline, CDR1 is MDHEN, CDR2 SYDVKM. The CDR3 runs to 17 residues. CDR3 sequence: CASSSPPGSDSGNTIYF. CDR3 nucleotide sequence: TGTGCCAGCAGTTCGCCTCCCGGGTCTGACTCTGGAAACACCATATATTTT.

The chain employs TRBV5-1 and TRBJ2-3; 9 bases are a match to TRBD2. Germline CDR1 SGHRS, CDR2 YFSETQ. The CDR3 is 16 residues long. Trimming at V came to 4 bases and at J to 1 base, leaving 7 bases not matched to a gene. The CDR3: CASSRRTSAGTDTQYF. CDR3 DNA: TGCGCCAGCAGCCGCAGGACTAGCGCCGGCACAGATACGCAGTATTTT.

This clone was counted between two and nine times. This chain connects TRBV6-6 to TRBJ2-1; perhaps TRBD1 as D (7 bases). Trimming shortened V by 2 bases and J by 7 bases, and 12 bases separated the two germline ends. The length of the CDR3 is 14 residues. CDR1 and CDR2 from the germline V gene are MNHNY and SVGAGI (reference sequence). In DNA, the CDR3 is TGTGCCAGCAGTTACACAGGGGAGGAAAATGAGCAGTTCTTC. As protein: CASSYTGEENEQFF.

This rearrangement joins TRBV19 to TRBJ2-5, with TRBD2 matching over 9 bases. V shed 3 bases, J shed 4 bases, and the junction held 9 bases outside the gene matches. This CDR3 has 16 amino acids. The germline gives CDR1 LNHDA, CDR2 SQIVND (reference sequence). CDR3 bases: TGTGCCAGTAGTATGGATAGCGGGGGAGGGGTAGAGACCCAGTACTTC. It translates to CASSMDSGGGVETQYF.

The chain is built from TRBV28 and TRBJ1-5; maybe TRBD1 (6 bases). CDR1 MDHEN and CDR2 SYDVKM come from the germline V gene. This CDR3 comprises 14 residues. The germline V and J ends were trimmed by 6 bases and 6 bases, with 15 bases remaining between them. CDR3 protein: CASSRGGEGQPQHF. For the CDR3, the DNA is TGTGCCAGCAGCCGCGGGGGCGAAGGTCAGCCCCAGCATTTT.

The chain employs TRBV28 and TRBJ2-3; 7 nucleotides align to TRBD2. The V gene end was trimmed by 7 bases and the J gene end by 8 bases; junction bases not matched to a gene: 12. Germline V gene sequence: CDR1 MDHEN, CDR2 SYDVKM. This CDR3 has 14 amino acids. CDR3 nucleotide sequence: TGTGCCAGCACCTCCCCCGGGAGGCTACGTACGCAGTATTTT. This codes for CASTSPGRLRTQYF.

This chain uses TRBV6-5 with TRBJ2-5, with D possibly matching TRBD2 (5 bases). The length of the CDR3 is 14 residues. The V and J ends lost 6 bases and 5 bases respectively, with 16 bases between them. Germline V gene data show CDR1 as MNHEY and CDR2 as SVGAGI. CDR3 protein: CASRRALHKETQYF. Written as DNA, the CDR3 is TGTGCCAGCAGGCGGGCCCTCCACAAGGAGACCCAGTACTTC.

The V call is TRBV5-1, the J call TRBJ1-2; unclear D gene. Germline V lookup: CDR1 SGHRS, CDR2 YFSETQ. V dropped 0 bases and J dropped 1 base, with 7 bases sitting between them. This CDR3 is built from 14 residues. The CDR3 sequence: CASSLGSLNYGYTF. The CDR3 DNA reads TGCGCCAGCAGCTTGGGTTCCCTTAACTATGGCTACACCTTC.

The V call is TRBV5-1, the J call TRBJ2-7; 7 positions agree with TRBD1. The germline V gene encodes CDR1 SGHRS and CDR2 YFSETQ. This CDR3 contains 15 residues. V lost 4 bases to trimming and J lost 2 bases; unmatched junction nucleotides: 9. The CDR3 nucleotides are TGCGCCAGCAGCGTAATCCCGGGACAGACCTACGAGCAGTACTTC. Translating gives CASSVIPGQTYEQYF. Looking up the rest from reference TRBV5-1 and TRBJ2-7 gives the full variable domain: KAGVTQTPRYLIKTRGQQVTLSCSPISGHRSVSWYQQTPGQGLQFLFEYFSETQRNKGNFPGRFSGRQFSNSRSEMNVSTLELGDSALYLCASSVIPGQTYEQYFGPGTRLTVT.

The V gene is TRBV28, the J gene TRBJ2-7; TRBD2 agrees at 14 bases. The CDR3 is 16 amino acids. After removal of 5 bases from V and 6 bases from J, the junction contained 9 bases not matched to a gene. The germline CDR1 and CDR2 sequences are MDHEN and SYDVKM. DNA of the CDR3: TGTGCCAGCAGTCACCTGACTAGCGGGAGGGCGGGCGAGCAGTACTTC. It encodes CASSHLTSGRAGEQYF.

This clone came up once. The chain joins TRBV10-1 to TRBJ2-2, with D perhaps TRBD2 (6 bases). The V gene's germline CDR1 is WNHNN and CDR2 SYGVQD (reference sequence). The CDR3 is made up of 16 amino acids. Deletions cut 2 bases from V and 1 base from J, with 11 bases between. CDR3 bases: TGCGCCAGCAGTGAGCCGGGACTCCTGAACACCGGGGAGCTGTTTTTT. It is translated as CASSEPGLLNTGELFF.

Regarding this clone: Mismatch with germline at one junction end may stem from a read error. The CDR3 sequence: CARSEVAGRETQYF. The CDR3, as DNA: TGTGCCCGGAGTGAAGTAGCGGGGAGGGAGACCCAGTACTTC. V gene TRBV30 combines with J gene TRBJ2-5; 8 nucleotides line up with TRBD2. The germline V gene has CDR1 GTSNPN and CDR2 SVGIG (reference sequence). The CDR3 runs to 14 residues.

This clone was detected only a few times. Compared with germline, one end of the junction differs, possibly owing to a read error. J is TRBJ2-7 and V is TRBV10-3; 7 bases are a match to TRBD2. The germline gives CDR1 ENHRY, CDR2 SYGVKD. The CDR3 length is 14 residues. As DNA, the CDR3 is TGTGCCATCAGTCTCACTGGGAGGGACTACGGGCAGTACTTC. Residues: CAISLTGRDYGQYF.

The chain uses TRBV5-4 and TRBJ2-5, with 7 bases matching TRBD2. This CDR3 has 15 residues. V shed 0 bases and J 1 base; nucleotides not matched to a gene: 3. CDR1 and CDR2 (germline): SGHNT, YYREEE (reference sequence). CDR3 in amino acids: CASSLVGGGQETQYF. CDR3 bases: TGTGCCAGCAGCTTGGTGGGGGGGGGCCAAGAGACCCAGTACTTC.

The gene calls are TRBV14 and TRBJ2-3, with 7 bases lining up with TRBD2. This CDR3 contains 15 residues. Germline lookup yields CDR1 SGHDN and CDR2 FVKESK. J was trimmed by 4 bases and V by 4 bases; bases with no gene match: 8. The CDR3: CASSPGTTLADTQYF. The DNA for the CDR3 is TGTGCCAGCAGCCCCGGGACTACCCTTGCAGATACGCAGTATTTT.

The chain uses TRBV28 and TRBJ2-5; 13 bases are a match to TRBD2. The CDR3 spans 16 residues. CDR1 is MDHEN and CDR2 is SYDVKM in the germline V gene. Trimming took 5 bases from V and 5 from J; bases not matched to a gene: 8. CDR3 in amino acids: CASSRGTSGIGETQYF. In nucleotides, the CDR3 is TGTGCCAGCAGTCGCGGGACTAGCGGGATTGGGGAGACCCAGTACTTC.

J is TRBJ1-6 and V is TRBV6-1; no clear D gene. The V gene's germline CDR1 is MNHNS and CDR2 SASEGT. This CDR3 spans 14 amino acids. The germline V and J ends were trimmed by 8 bases and 1 base, with 9 bases remaining between them. CDR3 loop: CASLDRSYNSPLHF. The DNA of the CDR3 is TGTGCCAGCCTAGATAGGTCCTATAATTCACCCCTCCACTTT.

Points on this clone: The junction shows a germline mismatch at one end, possibly a read error. This sequence joins TRBV6-1 and TRBJ2-2; 10 bases fit TRBD2. The CDR3 has 16 residues. Per the germline V gene, CDR1 is MNHNS and CDR2 is SASEGT. DNA for the CDR3: TGTGCCAGCAGGGAAGGACTAGCGGCCAACACCGGGGAGCTGTTTTTT. This gives the protein CASREGLAANTGELFF.

The rearrangement uses TRBV2 and TRBJ1-2; D might be TRBD1 (6 bases). V lost 2 bases, J lost 9 bases, and 16 bases lay in between. Germline loops: CDR1 SNHLY, CDR2 FYNNEI. This CDR3 spans 14 amino acids. The CDR3 sequence: CASSETRTAPSYTF. CDR3 nucleotide sequence: TGTGCCAGCAGTGAAACAAGGACAGCCCCAAGCTACACCTTC.

The chain uses TRBV7-9 and TRBJ2-3; 12 nucleotides line up with TRBD1. The CDR3 length is 17 residues. Looked up from germline, CDR1 is SEHNR and CDR2 is FQNEAQ (reference sequence). The ends lost 0 bases at V and 7 bases at J; junction bases unmatched: 8. The CDR3, as DNA: TGTGCCAGCAGCTTAGCCTGGGACAGGGGGCCTGGTTATACGCAGTATTTT. Translating it yields CASSLAWDRGPGYTQYF.

The J gene is TRBJ1-1, the V gene TRBV11-2; a weak D match, TRBD1 (5 bases). Germline CDR1 reads SGHAT; CDR2 reads FQNNGV. This CDR3 is built from 16 residues. V lost 1 base to trimming and J lost 8 bases, with 20 bases between them. The CDR3: CASSLVGGREGPEAFF. The CDR3 DNA is TGTGCCAGCAGCTTAGTGGGTGGCAGGGAGGGGCCCGAAGCTTTCTTT.

The chain recombines TRBV5-1 with TRBJ1-1; TRBD1 is a possible D gene (5 bases). The germline gives CDR1 SGHRS, CDR2 YFSETQ. CDR3 length equals 13 residues. V dropped 1 base and J dropped 7 bases, with 11 bases sitting between them. The CDR3 DNA is TGCGCCAGCAGCTTGAGGGGTTTCGATGAAGCTTTCTTT. Encoded protein: CASSLRGFDEAFF.

As to this clone: Other nucleotide sequences from this sample produce the same CDR3. The chain has TRBV9 and TRBJ1-1, with D possibly TRBD1 on 5 matching bases. This CDR3 has 12 residues. Germline V CDR1 and CDR2: SGDLS, YYNGEE. Deletions cut 0 bases from V and 5 bases from J, with 5 bases between. The CDR3 spells CASSVAGTEAFF. CDR3 sequence (DNA): TGTGCCAGCAGCGTAGCAGGGACTGAAGCTTTCTTT.

The gene calls are TRBV11-2 and TRBJ1-4, with a possible D match to TRBD1 (6 bases). The CDR3 is made up of 14 amino acids. The germline gives CDR1 SGHAT, CDR2 FQNNGV. V was pared by 5 bases and J by 4 bases, with 11 bases between. For the CDR3, the DNA is TGTGCCAGCAGCCCGAGGGGGAGTAATGAAAAACTGTTTTTT. It is translated as CASSPRGSNEKLFF.

This chain connects TRBV27 to TRBJ2-7; maybe TRBD1 (5 bases). The V gene's germline CDR1 is MNHEY and CDR2 SMNVEV (reference sequence). This CDR3 comprises 15 residues. The germline V and J ends were trimmed by 4 bases and 5 bases, with 18 bases remaining between them. The chain's CDR3 is CASSYRPQGVNEQYF. The CDR3 DNA follows: TGTGCCAGCAGTTACAGACCCCAGGGTGTCAACGAGCAGTACTTC.

DNA for the CDR3: TGCAGCGTCCGCACTAGCGGGAGGTCTTCAGGCGAGCAGTACTTC. It codes for CSVRTSGRSSGEQYF. The rearrangement links TRBV29-1 to TRBJ2-7; TRBD2 matches at 12 bases. Per germline, CDR1 SQVTM and CDR2 ANQGSEA. V shed 6 bases, J shed 6 bases, and the junction held 12 bases outside the gene matches. The CDR3 is made up of 15 amino acids.

The chain uses TRBV6-1 and TRBJ1-2; possible D gene TRBD1, 6 bases. The CDR3 has 13 amino acids. CDR1 and CDR2 (germline): MNHNS, SASEGT. The ends were cut back, 1 base at V and 4 bases at J, with 7 bases in the middle. CDR3 nucleotides: TGTGCCAGCAGTGAAGTACAGGGCTATGGCTACACCTTC. Its protein is CASSEVQGYGYTF.

The rearrangement uses TRBV9 and TRBJ1-2, with 12 bases matching TRBD1. Germline values: CDR1 SGDLS, CDR2 YYNGEE. With 4 bases clipped from V and 7 bases from J, the junction kept 5 bases outside the gene matches. The CDR3 totals 14 residues. CDR3 in amino acids: CASSTGQGASGYTF. CDR3 DNA sequence: TGTGCCAGCAGCACGGGACAGGGGGCAAGTGGCTACACCTTC.